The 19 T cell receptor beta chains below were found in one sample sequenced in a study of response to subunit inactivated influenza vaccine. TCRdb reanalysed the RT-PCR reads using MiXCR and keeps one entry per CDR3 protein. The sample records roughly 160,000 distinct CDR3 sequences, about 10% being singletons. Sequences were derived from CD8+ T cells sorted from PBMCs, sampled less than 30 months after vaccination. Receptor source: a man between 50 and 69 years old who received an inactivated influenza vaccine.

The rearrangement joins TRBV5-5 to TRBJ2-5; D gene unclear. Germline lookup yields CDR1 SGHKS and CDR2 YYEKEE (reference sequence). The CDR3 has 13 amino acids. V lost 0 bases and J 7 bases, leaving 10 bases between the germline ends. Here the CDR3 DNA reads TGTGCCAGCAGCTTGGTTTCAGATAGGACCCAGTACTTC. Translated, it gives CASSLVSDRTQYF.

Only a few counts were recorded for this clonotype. This CDR3 reads CSARDGRGGDTGELFF. The DNA for the CDR3 is TGCAGTGCTAGAGATGGGCGGGGCGGGGACACCGGGGAGCTGTTTTTT. The chain uses TRBV20-1 and TRBJ2-2, with D perhaps matching TRBD2 (6 bases). Germline-derived CDR1 and CDR2 are DFQATT and SNEGSKA (reference sequence). The CDR3 is 16 residues long. Between the trimmed V and J ends, which lost 0 bases and 3 bases, there was a span of 14 bases.

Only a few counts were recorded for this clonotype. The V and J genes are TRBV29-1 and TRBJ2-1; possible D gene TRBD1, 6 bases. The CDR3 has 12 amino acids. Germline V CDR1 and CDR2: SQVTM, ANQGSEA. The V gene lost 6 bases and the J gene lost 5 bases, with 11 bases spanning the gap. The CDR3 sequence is CSVPTGNNEQFF. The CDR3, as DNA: TGCAGCGTCCCGACAGGAAACAATGAGCAGTTCTTC.

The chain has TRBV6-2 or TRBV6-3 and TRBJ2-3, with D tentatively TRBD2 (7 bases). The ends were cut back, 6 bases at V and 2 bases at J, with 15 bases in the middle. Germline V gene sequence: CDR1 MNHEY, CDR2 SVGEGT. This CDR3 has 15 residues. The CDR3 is CASSSVRGLTDTQYF. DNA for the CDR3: TGTGCCAGCAGCTCTGTGCGGGGGCTCACAGATACGCAGTATTTT.

The CDR3, as DNA: TGTGCCAGCAGCGACCGACTAGCTGCACCCTCTGGGGCCAACGTCCTGACTTTC. Encoded protein: CASSDRLAAPSGANVLTF. The gene calls are TRBV9 and TRBJ2-6, with 7 bases aligning to TRBD2. Trimming took 3 bases from V and 0 from J; bases not matched to a gene: 9. Per the germline V gene, CDR1 is SGDLS and CDR2 is YYNGEE. The CDR3 has 18 amino acids.

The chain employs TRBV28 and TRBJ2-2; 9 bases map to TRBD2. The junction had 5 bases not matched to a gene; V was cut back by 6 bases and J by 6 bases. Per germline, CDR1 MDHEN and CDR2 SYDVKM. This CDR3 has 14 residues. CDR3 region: CASRGGLAPGELFF. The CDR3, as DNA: TGTGCCAGCAGAGGGGGACTAGCCCCCGGGGAGCTGTTTTTT.

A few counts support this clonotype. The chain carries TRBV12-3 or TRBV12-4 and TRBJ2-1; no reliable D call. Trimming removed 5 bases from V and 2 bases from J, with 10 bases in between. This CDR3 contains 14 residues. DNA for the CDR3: TGTGCCAGCAGTCAAATGGTAACCTACAATGAGCAGTTCTTC. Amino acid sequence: CASSQMVTYNEQFF.

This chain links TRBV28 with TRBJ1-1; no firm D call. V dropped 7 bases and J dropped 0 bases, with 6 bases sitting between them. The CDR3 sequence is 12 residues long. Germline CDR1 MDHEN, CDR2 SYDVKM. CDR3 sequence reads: CASNWLNTEAFF. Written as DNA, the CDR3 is TGTGCCAGCAACTGGTTGAACACTGAAGCTTTCTTT.

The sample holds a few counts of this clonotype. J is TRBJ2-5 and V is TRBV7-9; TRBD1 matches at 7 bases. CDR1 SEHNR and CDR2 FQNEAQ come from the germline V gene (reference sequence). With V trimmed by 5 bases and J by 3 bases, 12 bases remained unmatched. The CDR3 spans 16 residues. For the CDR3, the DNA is TGTGCCAGCAGCAAGATGGAACAGGGGCCCGAAGAGACCCAGTACTTC. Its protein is CASSKMEQGPEETQYF. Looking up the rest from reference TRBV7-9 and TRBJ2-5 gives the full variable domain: DTGVSQNPRHKITKRGQNVTFRCDPISEHNRLYWYRQTLGQGPEFLTYFQNEAQLEKSRLLSDRFSAERPKGSFSTLEIQRTEQGDSAMYLCASSKMEQGPEETQYFGPGTRLLVL.

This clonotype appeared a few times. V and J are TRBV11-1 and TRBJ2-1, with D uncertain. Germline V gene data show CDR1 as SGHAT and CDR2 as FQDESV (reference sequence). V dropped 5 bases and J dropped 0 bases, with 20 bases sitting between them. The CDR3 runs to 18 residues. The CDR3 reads CASSLNSLRLTSYNEQFF. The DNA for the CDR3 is TGTGCCAGCAGCCTTAATAGCCTCAGACTTACCTCCTACAATGAGCAGTTCTTC.

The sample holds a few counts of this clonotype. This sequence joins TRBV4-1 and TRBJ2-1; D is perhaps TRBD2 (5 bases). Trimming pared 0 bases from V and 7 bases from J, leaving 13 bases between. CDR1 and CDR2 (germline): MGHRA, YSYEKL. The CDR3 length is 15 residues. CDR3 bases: TGCGCCAGCAGCCAAGAGTTCGGGGTTCGGAATGAGCAGTTCTTC. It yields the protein CASSQEFGVRNEQFF.

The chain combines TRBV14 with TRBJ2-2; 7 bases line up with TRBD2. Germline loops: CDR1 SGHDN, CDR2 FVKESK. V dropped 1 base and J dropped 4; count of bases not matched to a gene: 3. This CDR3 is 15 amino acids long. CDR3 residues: CASSQGLARTGELFF. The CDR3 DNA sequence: TGTGCCAGCAGCCAAGGACTAGCTCGCACCGGGGAGCTGTTTTTT.

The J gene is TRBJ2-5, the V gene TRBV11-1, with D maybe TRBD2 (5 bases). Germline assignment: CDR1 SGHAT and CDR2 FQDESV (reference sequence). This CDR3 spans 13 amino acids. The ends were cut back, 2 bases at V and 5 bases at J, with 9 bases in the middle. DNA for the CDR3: TGTGCCAGCAGCTTATGGACGGGGGAGACCCAGTACTTC. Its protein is CASSLWTGETQYF.

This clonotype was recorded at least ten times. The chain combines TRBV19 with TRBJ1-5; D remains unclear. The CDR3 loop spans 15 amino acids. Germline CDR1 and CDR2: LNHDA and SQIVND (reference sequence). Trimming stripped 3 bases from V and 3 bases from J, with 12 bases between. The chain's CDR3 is CASSIGREFNQPQHF. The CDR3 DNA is TGTGCCAGTAGTATTGGTAGGGAGTTCAATCAGCCCCAGCATTTT.

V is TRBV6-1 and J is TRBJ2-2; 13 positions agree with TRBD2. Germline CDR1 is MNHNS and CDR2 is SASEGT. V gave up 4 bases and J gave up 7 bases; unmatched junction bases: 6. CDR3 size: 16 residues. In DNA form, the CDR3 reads TGTGCCAGCAGTGGGGGGACTAGCGGGGAGCTCGGGGAGCTGTTTTTT. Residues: CASSGGTSGELGELFF.

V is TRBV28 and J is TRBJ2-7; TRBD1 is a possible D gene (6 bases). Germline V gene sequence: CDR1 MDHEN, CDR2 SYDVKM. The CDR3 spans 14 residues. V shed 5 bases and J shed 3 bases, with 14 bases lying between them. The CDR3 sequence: CASSILGQNYEQYF. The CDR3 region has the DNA TGTGCCAGCAGTATCCTTGGACAGAACTACGAGCAGTACTTC.

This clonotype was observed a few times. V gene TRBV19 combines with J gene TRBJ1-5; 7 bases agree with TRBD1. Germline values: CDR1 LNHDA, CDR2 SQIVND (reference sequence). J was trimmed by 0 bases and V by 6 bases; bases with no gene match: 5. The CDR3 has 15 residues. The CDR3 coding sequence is TGTGCCAGTAGCGTATACAGGGGTAGCAATCAGCCCCAGCATTTT. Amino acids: CASSVYRGSNQPQHF.

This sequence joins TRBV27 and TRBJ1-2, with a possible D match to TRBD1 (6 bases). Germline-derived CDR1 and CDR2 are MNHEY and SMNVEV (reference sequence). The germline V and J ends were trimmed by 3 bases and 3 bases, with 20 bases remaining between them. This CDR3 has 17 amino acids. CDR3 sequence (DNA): TGTGCCAGCAGTTTGGCGGACAGCGCAGGTTACTACTATGGCTACACCTTC. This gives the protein CASSLADSAGYYYGYTF.

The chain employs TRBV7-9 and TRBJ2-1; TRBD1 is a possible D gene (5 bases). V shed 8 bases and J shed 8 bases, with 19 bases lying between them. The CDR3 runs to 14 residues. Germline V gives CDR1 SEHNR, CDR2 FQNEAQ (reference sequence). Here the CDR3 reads CASYKGRLMDEQFF. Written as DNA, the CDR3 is TGTGCCAGCTATAAGGGGCGGCTAATGGATGAGCAGTTCTTC.